This TCR beta chain was documented in a study of blood T cell repertoires in COVID-19. Measured with immunoSEQ multiplex PCR; TCRdb has only the in-frame clones, and not every one. The repertoire consists of about 220,000 clones, with around four fifths occurring once and the leading ten covering over 12%. The CDR3 is made up of 16 amino acids. Trimming cost V 4 bases and J 0 bases, with 15 bases left between them. CDR1 LGHNA and CDR2 YSLEER come from the germline V gene. The chain employs TRBV4-3 and TRBJ1-1, with D perhaps matching TRBD1 (6 bases). The receptor was isolated from a man in his forties or fifties who had recovered from COVID-19. The source material was PBMCs or T cells enriched from blood (not recorded which). CDR3 sequence (DNA): TGCGCCAGCAGCCTCTCAATGGGGACATTGAACACTGAAGCTTTCTTT. This sequence encodes CASSLSMGTLNTEAFF.